The entry below gives a single T cell receptor (beta chain) sequence along with its context. Authors' processing steps: Amplified reference gene primers provided the basis for estimating nucleated cell counts. Profiled with immunoSEQ multiplex PCR; TCRdb holds only in-frame clones, not every one. The D gene and trimming were derived from the DNA, and the V and J assignments and clone size from that table. This table has some 260,000 clones, approximately 85% appearing once. The sample originates from a study of blood T cell repertoires in COVID-19. Across the study: T cells, B-cell-depleted T cells, or PBMCs provided the cDNA or gDNA that served as material.

This CDR3 has 15 residues. The germline V gene encodes CDR1 SGDLS and CDR2 YYNGEE. Trimming took 0 bases from V and 3 from J, leaving 11 bases between them. This TCR was recovered from a woman aged 25 to 39 with acute or convalescent COVID-19. Source material: peripheral blood. The chain carries TRBV9 and TRBJ2-3; TRBD1 is a possible D gene (6 bases). CDR3 region: CASSVAVRGTDTQYF. The CDR3 DNA sequence: TGTGCCAGCAGCGTAGCGGTCAGGGGAACAGATACGCAGTATTTT.